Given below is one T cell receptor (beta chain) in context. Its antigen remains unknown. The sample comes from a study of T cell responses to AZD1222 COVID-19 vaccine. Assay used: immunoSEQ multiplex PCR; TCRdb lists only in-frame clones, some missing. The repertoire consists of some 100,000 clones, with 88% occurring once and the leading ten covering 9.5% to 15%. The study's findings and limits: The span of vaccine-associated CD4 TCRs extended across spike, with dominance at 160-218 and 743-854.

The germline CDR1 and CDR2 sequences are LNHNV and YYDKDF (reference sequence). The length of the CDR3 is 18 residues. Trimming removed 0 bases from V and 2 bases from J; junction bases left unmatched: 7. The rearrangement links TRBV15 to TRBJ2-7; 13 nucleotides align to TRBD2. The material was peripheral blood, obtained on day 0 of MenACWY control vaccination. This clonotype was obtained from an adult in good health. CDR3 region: CATSRDGGLAGPTYEQYF. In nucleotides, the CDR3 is TGTGCCACCAGCAGAGATGGGGGACTAGCGGGACCCACCTACGAGCAGTACTTC.